The entry below describes one TCR beta chain. At least ten counts were recorded for this clonotype. Its antigen is not yet known. Nothing much larger sits one base from this clone, and base qualities are not available. The sample comes from a study of T cells in Graves' hyperthyroidism and ophthalmopathy (dated by TCRdb to the late 2010s). About the investigation overall: Peripheral blood was collected at initial diagnosis, before any treatment. To identify TCR V-J signatures that set the groups apart, the researchers used a discovery cohort of roughly 100 patients, made up of 40 to 45 with Graves' ophthalmopathy and 57 with stable Graves' hyperthyroidism. Prospective prediction of ophthalmopathy was tested in an independent validation cohort consisting of fewer than 20 hyperthyroidism patients and approximately 16 patients who later progressed to ophthalmopathy. For training and testing, the 80 to 100 patients in the discovery cohort were randomly divided in a 7:3 ratio. In about six Graves' hyperthyroidism patients, the study also compared T-cell repertoires from thyroid tissue with T-cell repertoires from blood. After sampling, hyperthyroidism patients received methimazole starting at 30 mg daily, and ophthalmopathy patients received high-dose intravenous methylprednisolone. TCR Vbeta CDR3 sequencing of 135 peripheral blood samples (approximately 44 ophthalmopathy, about 80 hyperthyroidism and around 17 progressor patients) is reported in the paper.

The TCR beta CDR3 regions were amplified from RNA transcripts. For the first round of RT-PCR on the TCR CDR3, the HTBI primer set was used together with the Qiagen OneStep RT-PCR kit. Libraries were constructed in a second round of multiplex PCR, after which size selection and purification were performed. Paired-end sequencing of the libraries was performed with 100 bp reads on an Illumina HiSeq2000. The original methods were these. SOAPnuke was used to process the raw data, with reads discarded if the reads contained adapters or uncalled bases, had a mean Phred below 15, or lacked an exact constant-primer or identifier match. COPE v1.2.5 was used to merge high-quality paired reads, and clonotypes were defined as unique nucleotide sequences. MiTCR v1.1 was used to align clonotypes to the IMGT TRBV, TRBD and TRBJ reference segments. Only V-J combinations with frequency above 0.0001, covering 99% to 99.2% of repertoires, were analysed. The TCS score was defined as the ratio of F50 (clonal expansion) to E x V (chaos), calculated using BLOSUM62-based TCRdist between CDR3 peptides within each V-J. Welch's t-statistics and random forest reduced around 550 V-J features to 13, which were used in a naive Bayes classifier (R e1071). TCRdb reran the public reads through fastp at Q25 and MiXCR, keeping productive beta chains. Every entry covers one CDR3 protein and lists the most common genes and DNA from its rows. The V and J calls here are based on TCRdb, not the publication. The sample table holds under 450,000 distinct CDR3 sequences, of which 15% to 18% were seen once. The ten largest clones represent approximately 8% of the sample.

The CDR3 covers 17 residues, taking in both the cysteine and the phenylalanine. Left in the record is the CDR3 DNA by itself, 51 bases read in frame from the first base. For CDR1 and CDR2, the germline V gene (reference sequence) lists MNHEY and SMNVEV. Trimming accounts for 5 bases at V and 4 bases at J, while the number of junction bases matched to no gene is 12. Stable Graves' hyperthyroidism was defined as no progression to ophthalmopathy during 18 months of follow-up. Hyperthyroidism patients were newly diagnosed, had a disease duration of under 2 months, and were aged 18 to 65 years. Exclusion was applied to patients with uncontrolled infections, other autoimmune diseases, pregnancy or lactation. Clinical symptoms, serum thyroxine and TRAb, thyroid ultrasound, and orbital computed tomography formed the basis for the diagnoses. Ficoll-Paque density gradient centrifugation was used to isolate PBMCs from around 10 ml of fresh peripheral blood. Total RNA was extracted with Trizol reagent, and quality was checked on an Agilent 2100 Bioanalyzer.

What the authors observed across the whole study: In validation, the model predicted progression to ophthalmopathy with approximately 71% sensitivity and less than 80% specificity, a median of approximately 6.7 months before onset. Most expanded thyroid clonotypes (frequency above 0.001) were also detected in blood, suggesting blood repertoires may reflect thyroid immune responses. No statistical method was used to set the sample size in advance, and investigators knew the group allocation. Ophthalmopathy was separated from stable hyperthyroidism by a 13 V-J signature model, with approximately 86% sensitivity and about 84% specificity obtained in cross-validation and 80%/75% obtained in testing.

Sequences were obtained from blood. Recombination connected TRBV27 to TRBJ2-2; 8 central bases correspond to TRBD1. The clonotype originates from a woman in her late teens or twenties with Graves' hyperthyroidism. The CDR3 reads CASSPRQGIGSTGELFF. The DNA sequence reads TGTGCCAGCAGTCCACGACAGGGGATTGGGAGCACCGGGGAGCTGTTTTTT.